This TCR beta chain was obtained from a study of shared clonotypes between healthy human individuals (dated by TCRdb to 2018 to 2020). Describing the broader study: The cohort comprised a couple of women and three men aged 18 to 49 years. Per donor, three plates each were used for CD4 naive and CD4 memory, two for CD8 naive, and one for CD8 memory. Blood TCR repertoires of four to six healthy adults were deeply sequenced to estimate repertoire size and the extent of clonotype sharing between individuals. Libraries were prepared and TCR repertoires were sequenced by different laboratories using diverse techniques, in order to increase sequencing depth and limit assay-specific biases. Leukapheresis yielded between about 0.85 and 10 billion PBMCs per donor.

Using the deep immunoSEQ assay, multiplex PCR amplified TCR CDR3 regions from genomic DNA. For each cell subset, the extracted genomic DNA was distributed evenly across all wells of several immunoSEQ 96-well plates, and each plate served as one replicate. For sorted subsets, each replicate PCR was loaded with 150 to 250 ng genomic DNA, equivalent to about 33,000 T cell genomes. Purified libraries were measured with a Qubit 3.0 fluorometer, size-checked on a Bioanalyzer 2100, and measured again with the KAPA Library Quantification kit. A separate single-read 150-cycle Illumina NextSeq 550 flow cell was used to sequence each immunoSEQ 96-well plate. On the authors' methods: Because the immunoSEQ output included only junctional sequences and no quality scores, the filtering could not be the same as the filtering used for full-length reads. Sequences were annotated with PyIR, a Python wrapper for IgBLAST v1.9, and V/J genes and CDR3 were assigned using IMGT germline references. Reads were filtered out if the reads had weak V/J assignments (E-value above 1e-6), no CDR3, stop codons, out-of-frame junctions, or ambiguous translated residues. V3J clonotypes were defined as sequences sharing the same inferred V gene, J gene, and CDR3 amino acid sequence. Percentage overlap between repertoires was computed as shared unique clonotypes divided by the size of the smaller repertoire. Richness of each repertoire was evaluated using RTK rarefaction, the Chao1 estimator, and Recon v2.1 estimates of unobserved clonotypes. Generation probabilities were computed with OLGA for all TCRbeta clonotypes obtained by the gDNA method from a handful of donors. TCRdb holds this immuneACCESS table with in-frame rearrangements only. Some clones are missing; in checked studies, unresolved V genes explain under half, and the rest has no known cause. V and J calls and clone size are as listed in that table; D and trimming were resolved from the DNA. This sample is represented by around 2.1 million clones; 90% to 95% of them were singletons. Together, the top ten hold 1.7% of the sample.

On the study overall, not on this receptor specifically: Higher generation probabilities were observed for clonotypes shared by all four sorted-subset donors than for non-shared clonotypes. Incomplete sequencing was indicated by rarefaction of sorted-subset datasets, despite the large sequencing depth. Naive subsets generally had larger estimated clonotype richness than memory subsets. Sampling was restricted to blood, and TCR repertoires in tissue are likely to differ from TCR repertoires in blood. The genetic and exposure-history diversity represented was limited by the small number of donors. Across a few donors, roughly 5% of naive CD4, roughly 3.5% of naive CD8, under 2.5% of memory CD4, and approximately 0.4% of memory CD8 clonotypes were shared. Based on pairwise subsampling, the degree of clonotype sharing among donors was expected to be affected by sequencing depth.

On this clone: This receptor's antigen is unknown. The record has no base qualities; no much larger clone is one base away.

For the CD8 naive samples, CD45RO-negative cells were positively selected for CCR7, yielding a CD45RA+CCR7+ population from which TemRA cells were excluded. Healthy HIV-negative adults with no recently reported acute infections or vaccinations were included as donors. Every donor was a Caucasian adult residing in Nashville, Tennessee, USA. Blood was obtained by leukapheresis, after which PBMCs were separated by Ficoll-Histopaque density gradient centrifugation and cryopreserved in liquid nitrogen vapor phase. Analytical flow cytometry was used to check the purity and quantity of every magnetically sorted T cell population. Genomic DNA was isolated from each sorted fraction and quantified by UV absorbance on a Nanodrop 2000c. Trimming takes 5 bases off V and 1 base off J; junction bases not matched to a gene: 5. CDR1 SGHTA and CDR2 FQGTGA are derived from the germline V gene. The CDR3 has 16 amino acids, counting the end cysteine and phenylalanine. The retained sequence is limited to the CDR3, 48 bases, with the frame set at the first base.

Rearrangement joined TRBV7-3 to TRBJ2-1; 10 bases in between match TRBD2. The receptor's source is a man younger than 35 in good health. Some clones in this sample may be carry-over from other donors' samples. Sample: naive CD8+ T cells from PBMCs. The sample's cell subset or site, from its label and the paper: CD45RA+CCR7+. The DNA sequence follows: TGTGCCAGCAGCCGTCTAGCGGGAGTGTCCTACAATGAGCAGTTCTTC. Translated, this gives CASSRLAGVSYNEQFF.